The clone carrying this T cell receptor beta chain appeared a few times. Its antigen remains unidentified. The data are from a study of response to subunit inactivated influenza vaccine. General study findings and limits: The authors suggested that every seasonal influenza vaccination recruits few new T cells.

TCRdb re-analysed the RT-PCR reads in MiXCR, keeping a single row per CDR3 protein. The top ten clones hold more than 8.5% of a sample with under 950,000 distinct CDR3 sequences, approximately 21% of them seen once. The sequence came from a man aged 45-65 years who received an inactivated influenza vaccine. The starting material was PBMCs from blood, obtained more than 4 days after vaccination.

The CDR3 DNA reads TGTGCCAGCATACTAGCGGGAGAGCAGTACTTC. Amino acids: CASILAGEQYF. The chain uses TRBV2 and TRBJ2-7, with 10 bases that match TRBD2. The length of the CDR3 is 11 residues. The germline gives CDR1 SNHLY, CDR2 FYNNEI. V shed 7 bases and J 7 bases; nucleotides not matched to a gene: 1.